This is a list of T cell receptor beta chains from one sample in a study of shared clonotypes between healthy human individuals. This table comes from immunoSEQ multiplex PCR, and its TCRdb copy is limited to in-frame clones, with some not included. Found here are around 1.9 million clones, roughly 95% of them singletons; the top ten hold about 1.7%. Sequencing was performed on naive CD8+ T cells from PBMCs. Every receptor here comes from a man aged 18 to 35 in good health. Some clones in this sample may be carry-over from other donors' samples. Both conserved end residues are part of each CDR3. Clone size appears in some rows only: once, few, many, or a class for an expanded clone.

NA TRBJ2-5 TRBV15 CATSSRTDQETQYF
NA TRBJ2-1 TRBV28 CASSLLRSSYNEQFF
NA TRBJ2-1 TRBV9 CASSVGGTDEQFF
NA TRBJ2-3 TRBV9 CASSGRTGGPAPDTQYF
NA TRBJ1-6 TRBV5-1 CASRVSGTGYNSPLHF
NA TRBJ1-4 TRBV2 CASRRPGPTNEKLFF
NA TRBJ1-2 TRBV29-1 CSVFDRNYGYTF
NA TRBJ2-3 TRBV5-4 CASSLGSERAHTQYF
NA TRBJ2-1 TRBV14 CASSQDQAGSSYNEQFF
once TRBJ2-6 TRBV7-9 CASSLNGSPVPGANVLTF
NA TRBJ2-1 TRBV19 CASSLLRTGGQHNEQFF
NA TRBJ2-7 TRBV4-3 CASSQDSGTGFYEQYF
once TRBJ2-7 TRBV27 CASSLMSPDHMQYF
NA TRBJ2-1 TRBV4-3 CASSQDWDNYNEQFF
NA TRBJ2-2 TRBV19 CASSDPGVGRTGELFF
NA TRBJ1-2 TRBV7-9 CASSLVVGQPNYGYTF
NA TRBJ1-4 TRBV27 CASSPTGANEKLFF
NA TRBJ2-7 TRBV15 CATSSAPGTESYEQYF
NA NA TRBV11-2 CASSPGYEQYF
NA TRBJ2-5 TRBV7-3 CARGAQYF
once TRBJ2-2 TRBV29-1 CSVERLDNGELFF
NA TRBJ1-2 TRBV6-5 CASSYRASYGYTF
NA TRBJ2-7 TRBV6-5 CASSYARDSYEQYF
NA TRBJ1-5 TRBV9 CASSGDPGVNQPQHF
NA TRBJ2-1 TRBV5-1 CASRLGAGAYVEQFF
NA TRBJ2-1 TRBV19 CASSHVGTYNEQFF
NA TRBJ1-1 TRBV19 CASSMGGSNTEAFF
NA TRBJ1-1 TRBV25-1 CASSWGQGLNTEAFF
NA TRBJ2-7 TRBV7-8 CASSLAALSGAYSYEQYF